This TCR beta chain emerged from a study of cytomegalovirus exposure and HLA in healthy donors (dated by TCRdb to about 2017). Notes on the research overall: The 550 to 750 repertoires of the first cohort and the roughly 110 validation repertoires were produced on the same platform, according to a later analysis. The study was designed to test whether signatures of past pathogen exposure could be identified by cataloging public T cell receptors. A separate validation cohort of 90 to 150 different subjects was used in addition to the 666-subject first cohort. High-throughput TCR immunosequencing, statistical association of individual TCRs with disease status, and machine learning were combined to predict cytomegalovirus infection status. General study outcomes and caveats: The validation cohort had no HLA typing available for a later analysis, so co-occurrence within that cohort was assessed over all 120 or so repertoires. The authors suggested that the approach could potentially be generalized to other disease states and immunological phenotypes. A later analysis found that TCRs clustered in the first cohort also tended to co-occur in the 130 or so validation repertoires, with roughly 95% of cluster scores above 0. The study gave a list of under 200 TCR beta chains associated with cytomegalovirus. Cytomegalovirus status was reported to be diagnosed by the classifier with high specificity and sensitivity in both the original and validation cohorts. Across donors, most TCR sequences were observed very rarely, whereas some public TCRs were present in many individuals. Three of the identified cytomegalovirus-associated TCR beta chains were confirmed in vitro to be specific for cytomegalovirus antigens.

The donors were included in the validation cohort of around 120 subjects, a group kept apart from the roughly 670-subject first cohort. Its CDR3 holds 16 amino acids, cysteine through phenylalanine. Only the CDR3 DNA stays, 48 bases, in frame from base 1. The germline V end is reduced by 2 bases and the J end by 7 bases; junction bases left unmatched: 9. CDR1 and CDR2, looked up from the germline V gene, are MNHNS and SASEGT. About this clone: It lacks a known antigen. The sample holds no much larger clone one base away, and base qualities are not on file.

The method was the immunoSEQ multiplex PCR assay. The study's own analysis went as follows. To diagnose cytomegalovirus status from the catalog of TCR beta chain sequences, a statistical classification framework was built. The table was pulled from immuneACCESS by TCRdb, which kept in-frame rearrangements only. Such tables lose some clones; where checked, under half of the loss comes from unresolved V genes, and the rest has no known cause. That table supplies the V and J calls and clone size; D and trimming were determined from the DNA. The sample table lists under 400,000 clones, about nine tenths of them with a count of one. Of the sample, 0.83% is held by the ten largest clones.

The TCR comes from a woman between 18 and 29 years old in good health and CMV-seronegative. The rearrangement combines TRBV6-1 with TRBJ1-5; 9 of the junction bases match TRBD1. Sample: PBMCs. CDR3 sequence: CASSEFAGQGSQPQHF. The DNA is TGTGCCAGCAGTGAATTCGCGGGACAGGGAAGCCAGCCCCAGCATTTT.